The 9 T cell receptor beta chains below come from one sample, sequenced in a study of T-cell reconstitution after alpha-beta-depleted transplantation in children. The library targeted TCRbeta and was prepared with unique molecular identifiers. A single record per CDR3 protein comes from TCRdb applying MiXCR to the PCR reads. Of 200,000 to 250,000 distinct CDR3 sequences listed, roughly a quarter are singletons. Material: PBMCs, obtained before TCRalphabeta/CD19-depleted stem cell transplant. Source of these receptors: a girl between 2 and 10 years old with Fanconi anemia, due to receive a stem cell transplant.

The chain recombines TRBV7-2 with TRBJ2-5; TRBD1 aligns across 7 bases. The CDR3 has 15 residues. In germline, CDR1 is SGHTA, CDR2 FQGNSA. Germline trimming cut 1 base from V and 1 base from J; bases unmatched to any gene: 3. The CDR3 sequence is CASSLGTGLQETQYF. CDR3 DNA: TGTGCCAGCAGCTTAGGGACAGGCCTCCAAGAGACCCAGTACTTC.

This clonotype was picked up a small number of times. The J gene is TRBJ2-3, the V gene TRBV7-3, with TRBD2 identical over 8 bases. The CDR3 is 12 residues long. V trimming: 3 bases; J trimming: 10 bases; junction bases outside the gene matches: 3. CDR1 is SGHTA and CDR2 is FQGTGA in the germline V gene. The CDR3 protein is CASSFGLAPQYF. CDR3 sequence (DNA): TGTGCCAGCAGCTTTGGACTAGCCCCGCAGTATTTT.

V and J are TRBV10-1 and TRBJ2-1; 7 nucleotides match TRBD2. With 0 bases clipped from V and 0 bases from J, the junction kept 11 bases outside the gene matches. The V gene's germline CDR1 is WNHNN and CDR2 SYGVQD (reference sequence). This CDR3 spans 19 amino acids. Here the CDR3 reads CASSESAAGVLSSYNEQFF. CDR3 coding DNA: TGCGCCAGCAGTGAGTCCGCGGCGGGGGTCCTTAGCTCCTACAATGAGCAGTTCTTC.

CDR3 sequence reads: CASSSTRQGSEQFF. The CDR3 region has the DNA TGTGCCAGCAGCTCGACCCGACAGGGGAGTGAGCAGTTCTTC. V usage is TRBV7-8 and J usage is TRBJ2-1; 8 nucleotides match TRBD1. This CDR3 contains 14 residues. Germline CDR1 SGHVS, CDR2 FQNEAQ. V trimming: 4 bases; J trimming: 9 bases; junction bases outside the gene matches: 8. Together with reference TRBV7-8 and TRBJ2-1, the CDR3 gives the full variable domain: GAGVSQSPRYKVAKRGQDVALRCDPISGHVSLFWYQQALGQGPEFLTYFQNEAQLDKSGLPSDRFFAERPEGSVSTLKIQRTQQEDSAVYLCASSSTRQGSEQFFGPGTRLTVL.

This clonotype showed up many times. The rearrangement joins TRBV15 to TRBJ2-1, with 11 bases matching TRBD2. The CDR3 loop spans 16 amino acids. After removal of 5 bases from V and 3 bases from J, the junction contained 6 bases not matched to a gene. In germline, CDR1 is LNHNV, CDR2 YYDKDF (reference sequence). The chain's CDR3 is CATSQTSGGLYNEQFF. For the CDR3, the DNA is TGTGCCACCAGCCAAACTAGCGGGGGACTCTACAATGAGCAGTTCTTC.

J is TRBJ2-3 and V is TRBV29-1; D gene unclear. Deletions cut 4 bases from V and 1 base from J, with 9 bases between. The length of the CDR3 is 13 residues. From germline, CDR1 is SQVTM and CDR2 ANQGSEA. The CDR3 region is CSVAGPRTDTQYF. CDR3 DNA sequence: TGCAGCGTTGCTGGGCCCCGCACAGATACGCAGTATTTT.

This clonotype was counted ten times or more. This chain joins TRBV25-1 and TRBJ1-2; D is uncertain. Germline lookup yields CDR1 MGHDK and CDR2 SYGVNS. CDR3 size: 13 residues. The V end lost 2 bases, the J end lost 4 bases, and 8 bases lay between the germline ends. The DNA of the CDR3 is TGTGCCAGCAGTGAAGGGCGGAGCTATGGCTACACCTTC. It codes for CASSEGRSYGYTF.

This clonotype appeared a few times. This chain joins TRBV28 and TRBJ1-2, with D maybe TRBD1 (6 bases). CDR3 length: 14 residues. Germline V gene lookup returns CDR1 MDHEN and CDR2 SYDVKM. Trimming shortened V by 3 bases and J by 0 bases, and 8 bases separated the two germline ends. The CDR3: CASSLGHSNYGYTF. The DNA for the CDR3 is TGTGCCAGCAGTTTGGGACATTCTAACTATGGCTACACCTTC.

This clonotype was seen repeatedly, ten times or more. This chain joins TRBV12-3 or TRBV12-4 and TRBJ2-7; 11 positions agree with TRBD2. J was trimmed by 3 bases and V by 3 bases; bases with no gene match: 4. The CDR3 covers 15 residues. CDR3 protein: CASSLLAGGGYEQYF. DNA of the CDR3: TGTGCCAGCAGTTTGCTAGCGGGGGGTGGCTACGAGCAGTACTTC.